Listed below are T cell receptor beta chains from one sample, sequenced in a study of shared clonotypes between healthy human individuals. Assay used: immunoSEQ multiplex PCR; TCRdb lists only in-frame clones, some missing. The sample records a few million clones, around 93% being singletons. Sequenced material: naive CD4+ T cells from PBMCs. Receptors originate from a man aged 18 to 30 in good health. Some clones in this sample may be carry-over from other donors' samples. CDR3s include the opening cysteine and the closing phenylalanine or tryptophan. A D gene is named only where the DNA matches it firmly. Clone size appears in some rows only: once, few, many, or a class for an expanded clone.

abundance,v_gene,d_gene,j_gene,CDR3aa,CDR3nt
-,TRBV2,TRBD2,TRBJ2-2,CASSNLAGGAGELFF,TGTGCCAGCAGCAACCTAGCGGGAGGGGCCGGGGAGCTGTTTTTT
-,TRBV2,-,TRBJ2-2,CASGMGRELFF,TGTGCCAGCGGAATGGGGCGGGAGCTGTTTTTT
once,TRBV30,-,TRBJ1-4,CVWSRKDGNEKLFF,TGTGTCTGGAGTCGAAAAGACGGGAATGAAAAACTGTTTTTT
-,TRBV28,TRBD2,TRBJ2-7,CASSAPGGSSYEQYF,TGTGCCAGCAGTGCCCCCGGGGGGAGTTCCTACGAGCAGTACTTC
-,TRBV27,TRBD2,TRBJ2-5,CASRRGLLADQETQYF,TGTGCCAGCAGACGAGGCCTACTAGCGGATCAAGAGACCCAGTACTTC
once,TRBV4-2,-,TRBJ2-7,CASSHGVSYEQYF,TGTGCCAGCAGCCATGGGGTATCCTACGAGCAGTACTTC
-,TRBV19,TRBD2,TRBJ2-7,CASSIGAAGVFQGEYEQYF,TGTGCCAGTAGTATAGGTGCGGCGGGAGTCTTTCAGGGAGAATACGAGCAGTACTTC
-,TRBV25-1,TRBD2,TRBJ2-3,CASSPLLTSGSTDTQYF,TGTGCCAGCAGCCCCTTGTTGACTAGCGGGAGCACAGATACGCAGTATTTT
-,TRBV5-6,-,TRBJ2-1,CASSRAGYSYNEQFF,TGTGCCAGCAGCCGAGCGGGTTACTCCTACAATGAGCAGTTCTTC
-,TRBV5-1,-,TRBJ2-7,CASSSRLESSEQYF,TGCGCCAGCAGCTCGCGACTGGAATCAAGCGAGCAGTACTTC
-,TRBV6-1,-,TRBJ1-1,CASRLDRNTEAFF,TGTGCCAGCAGATTGGACAGAAACACTGAAGCTTTCTTT
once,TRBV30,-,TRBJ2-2,CAWSVQIGGGGELFF,TGTGCCTGGAGTGTACAGATTGGGGGAGGCGGGGAGCTGTTTTTT
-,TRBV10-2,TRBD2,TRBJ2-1,CASSGLAADNEQFF,TGCGCCAGCAGTGGACTAGCCGCTGACAATGAGCAGTTCTTC
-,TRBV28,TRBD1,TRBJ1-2,CASNGQGSGYTF,TGTGCCAGCAACGGACAGGGATCTGGCTACACCTTC
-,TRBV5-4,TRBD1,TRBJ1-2,CASSQPDRVGGYTF,TGTGCCAGCAGCCAACCCGACAGGGTAGGCGGCTACACCTTC
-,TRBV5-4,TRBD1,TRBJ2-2,CASSNPTGGYTGELFF,TGTGCCAGCAGCAACCCGACAGGGGGCTACACCGGGGAGCTGTTTTTT
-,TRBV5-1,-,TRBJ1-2,CASGDSPNYGYTF,TGCGCCAGCGGTGACAGCCCTAACTATGGCTACACCTTC
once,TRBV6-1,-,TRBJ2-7,CASSEFGQGLSYEQYF,TGTGCCAGCAGTGAATTCGGGCAGGGGTTATCCTACGAGCAGTACTTC
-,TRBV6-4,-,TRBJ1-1,CASSDSGGDTEAFF,TGTGCCAGCAGTGACTCGGGAGGGGACACTGAAGCTTTCTTT
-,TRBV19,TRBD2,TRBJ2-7,CASSRSQREASSGSYEQYF,TGTGCCAGTAGTAGAAGCCAGCGGGAGGCGTCATCTGGGAGCTACGAGCAGTACTTC
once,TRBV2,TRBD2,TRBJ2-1,CASTPNSGDEQFF,TGTGCCAGCACCCCGAATAGCGGGGATGAGCAGTTCTTC
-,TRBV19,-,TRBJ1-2,CASSVAGPLYGYTF,TGTGCCAGTAGTGTCGCCGGGCCCCTTTACGGCTACACCTTC
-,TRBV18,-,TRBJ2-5,CASSPPGLKTQYF,TGTGCCAGCTCACCACCAGGGTTAAAGACCCAGTACTTC
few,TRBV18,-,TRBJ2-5,CASSPPSTEETQYF,TGTGCCAGCTCACCACCCTCAACCGAAGAGACCCAGTACTTC
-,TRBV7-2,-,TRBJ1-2,CASSSGGVVYGYTF,TGTGCCAGCAGCTCTGGGGGGGTAGTCTATGGCTACACCTTC
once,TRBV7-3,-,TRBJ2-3,CASSLGINGADTQYF,TGTGCCAGCAGCTTAGGGATAAATGGGGCAGATACGCAGTATTTT
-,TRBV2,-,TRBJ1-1,CASSRRLTEAFF,TGTGCCAGCAGTCGCCGACTAACTGAAGCTTTCTTT
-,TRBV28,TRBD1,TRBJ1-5,CASSAGTGYNQPQHF,TGTGCCAGCAGTGCCGGGACAGGGTACAATCAGCCCCAGCATTTT
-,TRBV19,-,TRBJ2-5,CASSTQRVIGGTQYF,TGTGCCAGTAGCACACAACGGGTTATAGGGGGGACCCAGTACTTC
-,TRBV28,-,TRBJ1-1,CASTPGDSGGTEAFF,TGTGCCAGCACCCCAGGGGACTCTGGGGGGACTGAAGCTTTCTTT
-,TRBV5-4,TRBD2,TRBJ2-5,CASSRPSGSQETQYF,TGTGCCAGCAGCCGACCTAGCGGGAGTCAAGAGACCCAGTACTTC
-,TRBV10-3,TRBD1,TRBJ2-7,CAIRGTDTYEQYF,TGTGCCATCAGGGGGACAGATACCTACGAGCAGTACTTC
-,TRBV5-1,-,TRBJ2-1,CASSLPTEEQFF,TGCGCCAGCAGCTTACCTACGGAGGAGCAGTTCTTC